This TCR beta chain was sequenced during a study of neurological immune-mediated disorders (dated by TCRdb to the late 2010s). With respect to the entire study: The study compared peripheral blood TCR-beta repertoires of HTLV-I-associated myelopathy (HAM/TSP) patients, multiple sclerosis patients and healthy controls using UMI-based sequencing. Of the approximately 68 subjects in the cohort, about 14 were HAM/TSP patients, around 34 were multiple sclerosis patients, and 20 were healthy controls. Longitudinal samples, technical triplicates and paired sorted CD4+ and CD8+ T-cell subsets, alongside PBMC samples, were included among the approximately 98 TCR-beta libraries. General study outcomes and caveats: Expanded clones from different subjects shared no identical CDR3 amino acid sequences, which suggests that TCR-beta repertoires were private in all groups. TCR clonal expansion was highest in HAM/TSP patients and lowest in MS patients, with MS patients falling below even healthy controls.

The V end loses 3 bases and the J end loses 3 bases, and a stretch of 18 bases separates them. In the germline V gene (reference sequence), CDR1 corresponds to DFQATT and CDR2 to SNEGSKA. The CDR3 holds 15 amino acids from the cysteine to the phenylalanine. The retained sequence is limited to the CDR3, 45 bases, with the frame set at the first base. cDNA was synthesized by template-switch 5'RACE using a primer with a 10-nucleotide random unique molecular identifier that tagged each TCR transcript. Every sequencing run covered 15-18 subjects and yielded more than 160 million TCR-beta sequences. Total RNA was extracted with the RNeasy kit. The KAPA Real-time Library Amplification kit was used to amplify TCR-beta VDJ regions with primers targeting the TCR constant region and the 5'RACE anchor. Sample indexes and Illumina adaptors were added in a first PCR, after which library yield was increased in a second PCR. The roughly 650 bp TCR product was size-selected on a 2% E-gel SizeSelection system after Ampure bead purification. Before pooling, library quality was assessed on a Bioanalyzer, concentration was determined with Qubit, and library quantification was performed with the Kapa Library Quantification kit. Libraries were sequenced paired-end 2 x 150 bp on an Illumina HiSeq 2500. To increase sequence diversity, roughly 24-32% phiX was spiked into each library pool. As for the authors' bioinformatics: The UMI-based MiGEC pipeline processed quality-filtered reads and removed over 75% of raw TCR sequences during error correction. VDJ genes were aligned to IMGT germline references, and clonotypes were defined by unique CDR3 amino acid sequence plus V-J genes. Clonal expansion, Shannon diversity and CDR3 relatedness were evaluated with VDJtools (CalcPairwiseDistances, ClusterSamples), while phylogenetic trees were built in CLCbio workbench. Clones with at least 8 unique UMIs were defined as expanded, with this threshold being based on coefficient-of-variation modelling across technical triplicates. TCRdb redid the processing of the public reads, applying fastp at Q25 and MiXCR, and retained in-frame beta chains. Entries that share a CDR3 protein sequence are merged under the most common genes and DNA. Here the V and J calls rest on TCRdb's processing, not on the authors' analysis. The sample table records over 65,000 distinct CDR3 sequences; under 10% of these occur just once. The ten top clones hold less than 2% of the sample.

Many counts were recorded for this clonotype. The specificity of this receptor is unknown. The record has no base qualities; no much larger clone is one base away. The healthy controls were volunteers from blood banks in Maryland, USA. For the unsorted PBMC libraries, 2 million PBMCs were stored in RNAlater at -80 degrees C until RNA extraction and were used to generate the libraries. PBMCs were separated from peripheral blood using Ficoll-Hypaque density gradient centrifugation and then cryopreserved in liquid nitrogen. The material sequenced was PBMCs. The TCR comes from a man in his fifties in good health. The rearrangement joined TRBV20-1 to TRBJ2-7; TRBD2 might be the D gene, on 6 matching bases. Read as DNA, the sequence is TGCAGTGCTAGTTCTGCGGGACGGGGCAACTACGAGCAGTACTTC. Protein translation: CSASSAGRGNYEQYF.